The present entry profiles one T cell receptor beta chain with its context. In germline, CDR1 is SGHRS, CDR2 YFSETQ. The CDR3 is 15 residues long. The V end was cut by 0 bases, the J end by 0 bases, with 9 bases between. In the study's own analysis: Reference gene primer amplification yielded estimated nucleated cell counts. Only in-frame clones appear in the TCRdb table, and some are missing; sequencing was by immunoSEQ multiplex PCR. V, J and clone size derive from that table, while D and trimming were established from the DNA sequence. Counted here are more than 250,000 clones, around 88% occurring once; the ten biggest clones make up roughly 1.6%. The data were taken from a study of blood T cell repertoires in COVID-19. Overall study context: T cells, B-cell-depleted T cells, or PBMCs provided the cDNA or gDNA that served as material.

The chain links TRBV5-1 to TRBJ1-1; D gene uncertain. Sequenced sample: peripheral blood. The origin of this receptor is a woman aged 45-65 years with acute or convalescent COVID-19. CDR3 in amino acids: CASSLVTGLNTEAFF. Written as DNA, the CDR3 is TGCGCCAGCAGCTTGGTGACTGGGTTGAACACTGAAGCTTTCTTT.